The 9 T cell receptor beta chains in this list originate from one sample, sequenced in a study of blood T cells in healthy people across ages. Next came a second PCR, run for about 6 to 12 cycles, which used a sample-barcoded 5' primer along with a J-beta primer mix. TCRdb used MiXCR to reprocess the 5' RACE reads, holding one entry per CDR3 protein. The sample has some 760,000 distinct CDR3 sequences, 25% seen once. These data were likewise used in another study, on T cells of mothers and their children.

Sample: blood. These TCRs come from a boy between 5 and 17 years old in good health.

This clonotype is a singleton in its sample. The V and J genes are TRBV3-1 and TRBJ2-3; D not resolved. Germline CDR1 and CDR2: LGHDT and YNNKEL (reference sequence). CDR3 size: 12 residues. Deletions cut 1 base from V and 14 bases from J, with 13 bases between. The CDR3 protein is CASSQGPPLTYF. CDR3 nucleotides: TGTGCCAGCAGCCAAGGGCCGCCCCTCACGTATTTT.

The V gene is TRBV10-3, the J gene TRBJ2-7, with no clear D. Germline V lookup: CDR1 ENHRY, CDR2 SYGVKD. This CDR3 spans 16 amino acids. V lost 0 bases and J lost 1, with 13 bases in between. The CDR3 bases are TGTGCCATCAGTGAGTCGTTACAAGGAGATTCCTACGAGCAGTACTTC. Its translation is CAISESLQGDSYEQYF.

Notes on this clonotype: This may come from a read error, since a much larger clone is one base off. This chain uses TRBV28 with TRBJ1-5; D call uncertain. The germline V gene encodes CDR1 MDHEN and CDR2 SYDVKM. The CDR3 runs to 15 residues. The CDR3 DNA follows: TGTGCCTGCAGTGTGGGGAGGGTCGGGAGTCAGCCCCAGCATTTT. As protein: CACSVGRVGSQPQHF.

The gene calls are TRBV29-1 and TRBJ2-6; no firm D call. The germline V gene encodes CDR1 SQVTM and CDR2 ANQGSEA. The V and J ends lost 6 bases and 2 bases respectively, with 8 bases between them. This CDR3 comprises 13 residues. The CDR3 DNA follows: TGCAGCGTCCCCCAACCTGGGGCCAACGTCCTGACTTTC. Protein: CSVPQPGANVLTF.

The V gene is TRBV29-1, the J gene TRBJ1-5; D is ambiguous. The CDR3 is made up of 13 amino acids. Germline CDR1 is SQVTM and CDR2 is ANQGSEA. Trimming pared 1 base from V and 3 bases from J, leaving 7 bases between. CDR3 loop: CSVEGGSNQPQHF. CDR3 nucleotide sequence: TGCAGCGTTGAAGGCGGCTCCAATCAGCCCCAGCATTTT.

The chain links TRBV7-8 to TRBJ2-7, with 8 bases fitting TRBD2. CDR3 length: 16 amino acids. CDR1 is SGHVS, CDR2 FQNEAQ, per germline. J was trimmed by 7 bases and V by 5 bases; bases with no gene match: 16. The CDR3 nucleotides read TGTGCCAGCAGCCCAACATCGAGCGGGAGTTTTGTAGAGCAGTACTTC. Translating gives CASSPTSSGSFVEQYF.

The chain recombines TRBV7-9 with TRBJ2-3, with a tentative D call TRBD2 (5 bases). Trimming pared 0 bases from V and 1 base from J, leaving 11 bases between. The CDR3 has 16 amino acids. Germline V gene data show CDR1 as SEHNR and CDR2 as FQNEAQ (reference sequence). The CDR3 spells CASSLAPSRRTDTQYF. The DNA of the CDR3 is TGTGCCAGCAGCTTAGCGCCTAGCAGACGCACAGATACGCAGTATTTT.

This clonotype was picked up a small number of times. The chain is built from TRBV7-2 and TRBJ2-1; the D gene could be TRBD1 or TRBD2 (5 bases each). The CDR3 length is 16 residues. With 6 bases removed from V and 0 bases from J, the gap between germline ends came to 15 bases. Germline CDR1 and CDR2: SGHTA and FQGNSA. The chain's CDR3 is CASSRGGDPSYNEQFF. For the CDR3, the DNA is TGTGCCAGCAGTCGGGGTGGGGACCCCTCCTACAATGAGCAGTTCTTC.

CDR3 region: CASSARTGTGEFGGYTF. DNA for the CDR3: TGTGCCAGCAGTGCGCGAACCGGGACAGGGGAGTTTGGGGGCTACACCTTC. The chain links TRBV27 to TRBJ1-2, with 10 bases matching TRBD1. CDR3 length: 17 amino acids. V was clipped by 5 bases and J by 8 bases; unmatched bases: 17. CDR1 MNHEY and CDR2 SMNVEV come from the germline V gene (reference sequence).